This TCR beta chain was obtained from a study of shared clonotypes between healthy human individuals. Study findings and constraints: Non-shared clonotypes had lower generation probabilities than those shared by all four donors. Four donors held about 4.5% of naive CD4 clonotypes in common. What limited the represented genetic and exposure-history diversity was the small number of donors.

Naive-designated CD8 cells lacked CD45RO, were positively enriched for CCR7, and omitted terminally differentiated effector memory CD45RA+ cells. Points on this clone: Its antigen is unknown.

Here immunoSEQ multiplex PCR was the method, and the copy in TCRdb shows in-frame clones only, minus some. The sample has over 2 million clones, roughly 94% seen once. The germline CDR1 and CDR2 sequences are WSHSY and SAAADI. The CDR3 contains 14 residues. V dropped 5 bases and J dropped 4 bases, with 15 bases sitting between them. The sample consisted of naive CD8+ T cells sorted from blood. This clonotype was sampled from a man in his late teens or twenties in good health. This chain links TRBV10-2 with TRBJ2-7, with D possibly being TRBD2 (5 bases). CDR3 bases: TGCGCCAGCAGTATGAGCGGAGTAACTTACGAGCAGTACTTC. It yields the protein CASSMSGVTYEQYF.